This T cell receptor (beta chain) originates from a study of cytomegalovirus exposure and HLA in healthy donors. Trimming took off 6 bases at V and 4 bases at J, with 15 bases between the two ends. CDR1 MDHEN and CDR2 SYDVKM come from the germline V gene. The CDR3 is 14 amino acids. About this clone itself: The antigen is not known.

The PCR employed 60 Vbeta primers together with 13 Jbeta primers. Data came from immunoSEQ multiplex PCR; TCRdb stores just in-frame clones and leaves some out. Counted here are around 86,000 clones, about 79% occurring once; the ten biggest clones make up approximately 5.7%. Regarding the study as a whole: It was confirmed in vitro that three of the CMV-associated chains were specific for CMV antigens.

The chain recombines TRBV28 with TRBJ1-1; D perhaps matches TRBD1 (6 bases). The sequenced sample consisted of PBMCs. This receptor was taken from a female donor in good health and CMV-seronegative. CDR3 DNA sequence: TGTGCCAGCAGGGCGGACAGCCAAGGCACTGAAGCTTTCTTT. Amino acids: CASRADSQGTEAFF.